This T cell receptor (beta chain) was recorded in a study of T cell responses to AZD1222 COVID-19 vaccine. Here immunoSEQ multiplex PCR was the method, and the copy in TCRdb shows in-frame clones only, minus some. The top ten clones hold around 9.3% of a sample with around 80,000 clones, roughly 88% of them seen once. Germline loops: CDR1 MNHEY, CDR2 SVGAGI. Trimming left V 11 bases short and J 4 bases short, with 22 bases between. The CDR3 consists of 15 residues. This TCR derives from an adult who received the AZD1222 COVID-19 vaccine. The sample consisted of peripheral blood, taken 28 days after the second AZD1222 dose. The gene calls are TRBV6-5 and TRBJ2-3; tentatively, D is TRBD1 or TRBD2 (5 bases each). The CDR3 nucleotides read TGTGCCGGACACCAGGGCGAGGGGCCGGCAGATACGCAGTATTTT. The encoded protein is CAGHQGEGPADTQYF.